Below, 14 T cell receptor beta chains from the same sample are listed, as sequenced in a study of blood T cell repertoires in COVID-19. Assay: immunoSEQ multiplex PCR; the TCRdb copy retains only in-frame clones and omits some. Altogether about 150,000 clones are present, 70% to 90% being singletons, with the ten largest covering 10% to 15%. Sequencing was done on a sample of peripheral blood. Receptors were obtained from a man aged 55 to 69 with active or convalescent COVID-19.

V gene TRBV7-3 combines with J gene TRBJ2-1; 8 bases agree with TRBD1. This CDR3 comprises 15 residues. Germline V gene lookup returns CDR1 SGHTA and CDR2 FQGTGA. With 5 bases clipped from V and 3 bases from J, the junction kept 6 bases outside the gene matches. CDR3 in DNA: TGTGCCAGCAGCACCCGGACAGGGTTCTACAATGAGCAGTTCTTC. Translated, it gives CASSTRTGFYNEQFF.

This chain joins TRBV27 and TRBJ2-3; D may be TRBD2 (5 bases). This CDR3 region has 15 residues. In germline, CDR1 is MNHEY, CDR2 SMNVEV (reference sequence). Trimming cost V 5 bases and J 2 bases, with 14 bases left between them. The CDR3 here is CASSPRARDTDTQYF. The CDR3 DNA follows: TGTGCCAGCAGTCCCCGGGCGAGGGACACAGATACGCAGTATTTT.

The CDR3 DNA reads TGTGCCAGCAGCCCAAACCTGGGGCTAGCGCTAAACACCGGGGAGCTGTTTTTT. It specifies CASSPNLGLALNTGELFF. This chain joins TRBV7-3 and TRBJ2-2, with D possibly TRBD2 on 6 matching bases. Germline assignment: CDR1 SGHTA and CDR2 FQGTGA. Trimming left V 5 bases short and J 2 bases short, with 21 bases between. The CDR3 runs to 18 residues.

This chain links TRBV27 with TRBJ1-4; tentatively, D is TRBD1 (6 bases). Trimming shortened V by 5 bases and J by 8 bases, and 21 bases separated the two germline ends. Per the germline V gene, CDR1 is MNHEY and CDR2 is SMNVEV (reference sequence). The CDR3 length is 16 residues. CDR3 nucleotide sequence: TGTGCCAGCAGTCGAACCCCCCCAGGGGCCGGAGAAAAACTGTTTTTT. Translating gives CASSRTPPGAGEKLFF.

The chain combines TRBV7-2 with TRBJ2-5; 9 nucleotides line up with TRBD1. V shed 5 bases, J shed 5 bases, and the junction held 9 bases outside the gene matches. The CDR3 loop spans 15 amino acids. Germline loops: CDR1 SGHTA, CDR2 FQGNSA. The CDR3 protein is CASSRVTGGWETQYF. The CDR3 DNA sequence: TGTGCCAGCAGCCGTGTGACAGGGGGATGGGAGACCCAGTACTTC.

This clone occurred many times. The CDR3 spells CSAAGGNYGYTF. In nucleotides, the CDR3 is TGCAGCGCTGCCGGGGGTAACTATGGCTACACCTTC. The gene calls are TRBV29-1 and TRBJ1-2, with a possible D match to TRBD1 (5 bases). Germline V gives CDR1 SQVTM, CDR2 ANQGSEA. V dropped 7 bases and J dropped 1 base, with 10 bases sitting between them. The CDR3 loop spans 12 amino acids.

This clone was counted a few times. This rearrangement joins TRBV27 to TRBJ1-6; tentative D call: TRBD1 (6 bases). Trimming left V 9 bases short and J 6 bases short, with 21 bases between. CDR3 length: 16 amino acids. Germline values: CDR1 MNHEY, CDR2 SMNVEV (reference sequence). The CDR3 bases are TGTGCCAGTCGACGTTCGGCCGGGACAAGTAATTCACCCCTCCACTTT. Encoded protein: CASRRSAGTSNSPLHF.

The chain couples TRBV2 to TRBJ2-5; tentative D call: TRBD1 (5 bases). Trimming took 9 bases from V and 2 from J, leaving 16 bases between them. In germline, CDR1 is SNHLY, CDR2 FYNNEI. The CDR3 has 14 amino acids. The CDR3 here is CASARQFPQETQYF. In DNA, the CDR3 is TGTGCCAGTGCCCGACAGTTCCCTCAAGAGACCCAGTACTTC.

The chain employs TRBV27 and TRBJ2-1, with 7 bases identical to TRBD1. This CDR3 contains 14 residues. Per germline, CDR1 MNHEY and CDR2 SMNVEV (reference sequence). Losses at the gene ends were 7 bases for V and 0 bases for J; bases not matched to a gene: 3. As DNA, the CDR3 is TGTGCCAGCAACCGACAGGGCTCCTACAATGAGCAGTTCTTC. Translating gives CASNRQGSYNEQFF.

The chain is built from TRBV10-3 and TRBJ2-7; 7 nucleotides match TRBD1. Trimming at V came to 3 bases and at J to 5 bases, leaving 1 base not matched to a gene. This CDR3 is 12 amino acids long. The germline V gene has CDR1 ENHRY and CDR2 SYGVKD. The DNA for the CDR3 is TGTGCCATCAGTGATGACAGGGACGAGCAGTACTTC. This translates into CAISDDRDEQYF.

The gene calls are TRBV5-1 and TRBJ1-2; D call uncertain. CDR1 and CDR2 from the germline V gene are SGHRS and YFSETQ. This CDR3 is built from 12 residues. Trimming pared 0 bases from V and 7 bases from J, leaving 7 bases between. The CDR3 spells CASSLDISGYTF. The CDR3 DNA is TGCGCCAGCAGCTTGGACATCTCTGGCTACACCTTC.

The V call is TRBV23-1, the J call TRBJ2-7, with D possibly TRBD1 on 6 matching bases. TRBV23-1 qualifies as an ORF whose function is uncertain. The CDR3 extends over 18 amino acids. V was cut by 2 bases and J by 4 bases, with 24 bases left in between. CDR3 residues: CASSQDRRRNRAPYEQYF. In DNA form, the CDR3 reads TGCGCCAGCAGTCAAGATCGCCGTCGGAACAGGGCTCCTTACGAGCAGTACTTC.

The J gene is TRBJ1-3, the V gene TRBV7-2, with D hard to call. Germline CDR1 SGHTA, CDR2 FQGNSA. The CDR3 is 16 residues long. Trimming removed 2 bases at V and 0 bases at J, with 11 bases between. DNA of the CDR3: TGTGCCAGCAGCTTATCGGCAGGCAACTCTGGAAACACCATATATTTT. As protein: CASSLSAGNSGNTIYF.

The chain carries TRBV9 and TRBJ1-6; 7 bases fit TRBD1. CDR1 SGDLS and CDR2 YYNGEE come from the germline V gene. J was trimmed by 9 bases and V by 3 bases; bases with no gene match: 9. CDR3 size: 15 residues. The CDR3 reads CASSAGQRSGSPLHF. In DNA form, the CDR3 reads TGTGCCAGCAGCGCGGGACAGCGGTCGGGTTCACCCCTCCACTTT.